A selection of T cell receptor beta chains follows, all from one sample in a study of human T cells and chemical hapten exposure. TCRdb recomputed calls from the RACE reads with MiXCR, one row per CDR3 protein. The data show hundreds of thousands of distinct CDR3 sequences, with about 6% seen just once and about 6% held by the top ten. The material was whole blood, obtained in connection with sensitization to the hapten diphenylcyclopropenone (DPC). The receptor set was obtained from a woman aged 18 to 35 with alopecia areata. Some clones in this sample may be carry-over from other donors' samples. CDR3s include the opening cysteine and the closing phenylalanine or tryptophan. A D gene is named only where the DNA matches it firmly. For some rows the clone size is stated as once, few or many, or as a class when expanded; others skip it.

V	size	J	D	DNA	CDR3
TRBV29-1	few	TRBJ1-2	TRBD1	TGCAGCGTCCAACTACCCCGGGACAGGGGGAACTATGGCTACACCTTC	CSVQLPRDRGNYGYTF
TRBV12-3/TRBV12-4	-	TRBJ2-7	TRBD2	TGTGCCAGCAGTTTAGGGGTAGCGGGGGGGCCCGAGGGCGAGCAGTACTTC	CASSLGVAGGPEGEQYF
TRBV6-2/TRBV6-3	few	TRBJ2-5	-	TGTGCCAGCAGTGACTTAAGTCAAGAGACCCAGTACTTC	CASSDLSQETQYF
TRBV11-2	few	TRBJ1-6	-	TGTGCCAGCAGCTTACTGACAGTCTATAATTCACCCCTCCACTTT	CASSLLTVYNSPLHF
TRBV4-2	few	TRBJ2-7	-	TGTGCCAGCAGCCAAGAGGGGGGAGTGGTAGAGCAGTACTTC	CASSQEGGVVEQYF
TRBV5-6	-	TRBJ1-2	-	TGTGCCAGCAGCTTCGGCAGGTCTGATTATGGCTACATCTTC	CASSFGRSDYGYIF
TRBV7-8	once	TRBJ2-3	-	TGTGCCAGCAGCTTAACTTATCTAGAGGATACGCAGTATTTT	CASSLTYLEDTQYF
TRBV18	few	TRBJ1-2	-	TGTGCCAGCTCGCCCCTTGAAGGGGATGGCTACACCTTC	CASSPLEGDGYTF
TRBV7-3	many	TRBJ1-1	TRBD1	TGTGCCAGCAGCTTAAAGCGGTCAGGGGGTTATACTGAAGCTTTCTTT	CASSLKRSGGYTEAFF
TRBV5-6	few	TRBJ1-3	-	TGTGCCAGCAGCATTAAGCCTGGAAACACCATATATTTT	CASSIKPGNTIYF
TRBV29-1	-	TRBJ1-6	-	TGCAGCATAAGGGGGGACGGATATAATTCACCCCTCCACTTT	CSIRGDGYNSPLHF
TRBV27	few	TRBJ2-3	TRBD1	TGTGCCAGCAGTTTATCGGGGTCCGGGACAGGGGCGGATACGCAGTATTTT	CASSLSGSGTGADTQYF
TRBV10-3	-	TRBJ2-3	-	TGTGCCATCAGTGGAACAGGGCTCTACGGAGCAGATACGCAGTATTTT	CAISGTGLYGADTQYF
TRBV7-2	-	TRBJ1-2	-	TGTGCCAGCAGCTCACAAGGGGCAGGAGGCTACACCTTC	CASSSQGAGGYTF
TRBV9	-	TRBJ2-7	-	TGTGCCAGCAGCGTAGATGCCCGGTTAGGGAACGAGCAGTACTTC	CASSVDARLGNEQYF
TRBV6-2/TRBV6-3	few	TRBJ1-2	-	TGTGCCAGCGGTAACAGCTACTATGGCTACACCTTC	CASGNSYYGYTF
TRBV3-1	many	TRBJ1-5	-	TGTGCCAGCAGCCAAGAGGATCAGCCCCAGCATTTT	CASSQEDQPQHF
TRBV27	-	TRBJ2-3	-	TGTGCCAGCAGTTATCAGGGCTCTAGCACAGATACGCAGTATTTT	CASSYQGSSTDTQYF
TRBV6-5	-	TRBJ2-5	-	TGTGCCAGCAGTTACGCAACGGGGTATAAGGAGACCCAGTACTTC	CASSYATGYKETQYF
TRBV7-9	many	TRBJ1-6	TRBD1	TGTGCCAGCAGCTTGATGACAGGGACAGGGTCACCCCTCCACTTT	CASSLMTGTGSPLHF
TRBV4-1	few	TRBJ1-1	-	TGCGCCAGCAGCCCAGGCCATCCGGGGGCCACGAACACTGAAGCTTTCTTT	CASSPGHPGATNTEAFF
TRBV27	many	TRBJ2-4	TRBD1	TGTGCCAGCAGTTTATCTTCAGGGGGCTTAGACATTCAGTACTTC	CASSLSSGGLDIQYF
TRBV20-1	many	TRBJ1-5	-	TGCAGTGTTCCCGCCCCGGGCGCGGCCCAGCATTTT	CSVPAPGAAQHF
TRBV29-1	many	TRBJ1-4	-	TGCAGCGTTGAGGACGGTGAAAAACTGTTTTTT	CSVEDGEKLFF
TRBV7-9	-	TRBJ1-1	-	TGTGCCACCGAGGGTAGCAACACTGAAGCTTTCTTT	CATEGSNTEAFF
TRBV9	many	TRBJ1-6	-	TGTGCCAGCAGCCTTAGGGGGGGTGGCAATTCACCCCTCCACTTT	CASSLRGGGNSPLHF
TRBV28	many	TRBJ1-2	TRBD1	TGTGCCAGCAGCACGACAGGGGGCCTCACTGGCTACACCTTC	CASSTTGGLTGYTF
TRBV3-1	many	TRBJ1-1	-	TGTGCCAGCAGCCAATTGAAGGATACTGAAGCTTTCTTT	CASSQLKDTEAFF
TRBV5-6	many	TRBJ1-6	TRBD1	TGTGCCAGCAGCCGCCAGGGGGCCAGGGATAATTCACCCCTCCACTTT	CASSRQGARDNSPLHF
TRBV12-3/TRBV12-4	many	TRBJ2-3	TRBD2	TGTGCCAGCAGTCGAACTAGCGGGGGCCGGGATACGCAGTATTTT	CASSRTSGGRDTQYF
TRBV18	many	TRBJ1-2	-	TGTGCCAGCTCACCACCCTTCTTCGACCGTAACTATGGCTACACCTTC	CASSPPFFDRNYGYTF
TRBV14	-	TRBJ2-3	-	TGTGCCAGCAGCCCTGGACCCGGTACGCAGTATTTT	CASSPGPGTQYF
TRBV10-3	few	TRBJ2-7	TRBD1	TGTGCCATCAGTGTATTTCCCGGACAGGGGGCTTCATACGAGCAGTACTTC	CAISVFPGQGASYEQYF